This T cell receptor beta chain was retrieved from a study of T cells expressing NK-cell markers. TCRdb re-called the 5' RACE reads and gives one entry per CDR3 protein, without DNA. The sample table includes 300,000 to 500,000 distinct CDR3 sequences. CDR1 and CDR2 (germline): LGHNA, YNFKEQ. The CDR3 extends over 16 amino acids. The receptor was derived from a woman aged 45-60 years in good health. The sample taken for sequencing was blood T cells: a sorted CD56 or NKG2C T cell subset, CD4+ or CD8+ T cells, or bulk PBMC T cells (not recorded which). This sequence joins TRBV4-2 and TRBJ2-1; lacking DNA, the TRBD2 call made by TCRdb goes unchecked. The CDR3 loop is CASSQVMGEVGNEQFF.